These T cell receptor beta chains were read from a single sample in a study of shared clonotypes between healthy human individuals. Sequencing was performed with immunoSEQ multiplex PCR; in TCRdb, only in-frame clones are kept and a portion is missing. This table holds 500,000 or so clones, around 95% found once. The sample taken for sequencing was naive CD4+ T cells sorted from blood. All receptors come from a woman between 25 and 40 years old in good health. Each CDR3 is given without its conserved first and last residue. The D gene is left open where the match is weak.

j_call: TRBJ2-7; d_call: NA; v_call: TRBV28; cdr3_aa: AISTGSPPYEQY
j_call: TRBJ2-3; d_call: NA; v_call: TRBV18; cdr3_aa: ASSPGGSSTDTQY
j_call: TRBJ2-1; d_call: NA; v_call: TRBV28; cdr3_aa: ASSFGGSSYNEQF
j_call: TRBJ2-6; d_call: NA; v_call: TRBV7-8; cdr3_aa: ATSFSGANVLT
j_call: TRBJ2-7; d_call: NA; v_call: TRBV5-6; cdr3_aa: ASRRHYEQY
j_call: TRBJ2-4; d_call: NA; v_call: TRBV18; cdr3_aa: ASSPPYGEGIQY
j_call: TRBJ1-2; d_call: TRBD1; v_call: TRBV10-3; cdr3_aa: AIMGDRDLLYGYT
j_call: TRBJ1-2; d_call: TRBD1; v_call: TRBV6-6; cdr3_aa: ASSLGQTNYGYT
j_call: TRBJ2-2; d_call: NA; v_call: TRBV5-4; cdr3_aa: ASSGGAGPLF
j_call: TRBJ2-5; d_call: TRBD2; v_call: TRBV5-1; cdr3_aa: ASSTGLEETQY
j_call: TRBJ2-2; d_call: NA; v_call: TRBV5-1; cdr3_aa: ASSGTPNTGELF
j_call: TRBJ2-7; d_call: TRBD2; v_call: TRBV28; cdr3_aa: ASSLGGLAGVGEQY
j_call: TRBJ2-3; d_call: TRBD1; v_call: TRBV10-1; cdr3_aa: ASGTGTSTDTQY